Sequencing of this T cell receptor beta chain was carried out in a study of identical twins (dated by TCRdb to about 2016). For context, the study as a whole: TCR alpha and beta repertoires from monozygotic twins, unrelated adults of various ages and cord blood were deep-sequenced to test whether fetal clonotypes persist. To rule out contamination, the twin experiments were replicated at different times with different library preparation protocols.

The germline V gene (reference sequence) supplies CDR1 PRHDT and CDR2 FYEKMQ. The germline V and J ends show losses of 5 bases and 5 bases respectively, and no gene match explains 9 bases of the junction. Including the terminal cysteine and phenylalanine, the CDR3 comprises 16 residues. Only the CDR3 portion is preserved as DNA: 48 bases, with reading frame beginning at the first base. Receptor libraries were prepared by 5' RACE. The sequencer listed for this sample is Illumina HiSeq 2000. A universal primer binding site was added through template switching, and the final cDNA carried a unique molecular identifier so that TCR cDNA molecules could be counted accurately. Specific primers in the conserved constant-segment region were used to synthesize first-strand cDNA for TCR alpha and beta chains. To control for contamination, every cDNA library carried two barcodes: a SMART-Mk sample barcode plus Illumina barcodes. TruSeq adapter sequences along with Illumina sample barcodes were introduced in two successive PCR steps. TCR alpha and beta cDNA libraries were sequenced on the Illumina HiSeq platform with custom primers. Turning to the authors' computational methods: Unique molecular identifiers were extracted from raw reads with MiGEC, and CDR3 positions were determined with MiXCR. Recombination models were inferred per individual with the repgenHMM and IGoR tools using an EM algorithm. The analysis of shared clonotypes was done with the tcR package in R, with sharing normalized by the product of cloneset sizes. To study raw recombination without the effects of thymic and clonal selection, out-of-frame nonproductive sequences were analyzed. The public reads were quality trimmed at Q25 with fastp and then assembled into clones with MiXCR by TCRdb, keeping productive beta chains. Rows are unified per CDR3 protein, each entry keeping the most common DNA and genes. What appears here as the V and J calls and clone size reflects TCRdb's work, not the paper's. In this sample the table shows some 1,700,000 distinct CDR3 sequences, around 33% of which occur a single time. The ten largest account for about 0.3% of the sample.

Regarding this clonotype: Its antigen is currently not known. No per-base quality is available; no much larger clone lies one base away.

Results and caveats for the whole study, not just this receptor: Compared with coincidental sharing between unrelated individuals, out-of-frame TCR alpha sequences shared between twins had an excess of sequences with low generation probability. Conclusions relied on cross-sectional statistical analysis, since the same donors could not be followed over many years. In monozygotic twins, recombination models systematically underestimated out-of-frame TCR alpha sharing, but the models matched the sharing seen between unrelated individuals. Abundant cord blood beta clonotypes had fewer insertions, young adult naive repertoires showed a similar but weaker trend, and memory repertoires showed no such trend. A weaker excess of twin sharing was found in beta out-of-frame sequences because the signal-to-noise ratio was lowered by fewer shared sequences. Zero-insertion analyses could be partly confounded by invariant T cells such as MAIT and iNKT, although diverse VJ usage argued against such confounding for most clonotypes.

All donors were healthy Caucasians. The material sequenced was cord blood. The TCR originated in a newborn girl in good health. The chain employs TRBV13 and TRBJ2-1, with TRBD2 matching 10 junction bases. The CDR3 has the sequence CASSTGLALEDNEQFF. The bases are TGTGCCAGCAGCACGGGACTAGCGCTGGAAGACAATGAGCAGTTCTTC.